The 13 T cell receptor beta chains below all came from one sample that was sequenced in a study of T cell responses to AZD1222 COVID-19 vaccine. TCRdb keeps only in-frame clones here, not all; method: immunoSEQ multiplex PCR. The sample has 150,000 to 180,000 clones; 88% are singletons. Sample: peripheral blood, taken on day 0 of AZD1222 vaccination. The origin of the receptors is an adult in good health.

This rearrangement joins TRBV3-1 (or the pseudogene TRBV3-2) to TRBJ2-1; D gene unclear. The CDR3 has 11 residues. Trimming stripped 2 bases from V and 8 bases from J, with 4 bases between. Per germline, CDR1 LGHDT and CDR2 YNNKEL (reference sequence). The DNA for the CDR3 is TGTGCCAGCAGCCAATCCTATGAGCAGTTCTTC. Translation: CASSQSYEQFF.

The V and J genes are TRBV12-3 or TRBV12-4 and TRBJ2-7, with a tentative D call TRBD1 (6 bases). This CDR3 is built from 12 residues. V lost 2 bases and J lost 5, with 7 bases in between. The CDR3 loop reads CASSLTGHEQYF. The CDR3 nucleotides read TGTGCCAGCAGTTTAACAGGGCACGAGCAGTACTTC.

The V call is TRBV19, the J call TRBJ1-3; D gene uncertain. This CDR3 has 16 amino acids. Per germline, CDR1 LNHDA and CDR2 SQIVND (reference sequence). V dropped 5 bases and J dropped 0 bases, with 14 bases sitting between them. The CDR3 nucleotides are TGTGCCAGTAGTGAGCGCCCGTCATCCTCTGGAAACACCATATATTTT. This translates into CASSERPSSSGNTIYF.

This clone was seen just once. The V call is TRBV11-3, the J call TRBJ1-5; TRBD1 is a possible D gene (5 bases). The CDR3 extends over 15 amino acids. Trimming removed 1 base from V and 4 bases from J, with 11 bases in between. Per the germline V gene, CDR1 is SGHNT and CDR2 is YENEEA. CDR3 sequence: CASSLAGEANQPQHF. CDR3 DNA: TGTGCCAGCAGCTTAGCGGGGGAGGCTAATCAGCCCCAGCATTTT.

V gene TRBV5-1 combines with J gene TRBJ2-5, with D perhaps TRBD2 (6 bases). Germline loops: CDR1 SGHRS, CDR2 YFSETQ. The ends were cut back, 8 bases at V and 5 bases at J, with 19 bases in the middle. The CDR3 runs 14 residues. The CDR3 loop reads CASSNGGEEETQYF. The CDR3 coding sequence is TGCGCCAGTTCGAACGGTGGGGAGGAGGAGACCCAGTACTTC.

The CDR3 DNA reads as TGTGCCAGCAGTGAAGGGCTAGAGAGGAATGAGCAGTTCTTC. Its protein product is CASSEGLERNEQFF. The rearrangement joins TRBV2 to TRBJ2-1; no clear D. The germline V gene encodes CDR1 SNHLY and CDR2 FYNNEI. V was pared by 1 base and J by 7 bases, with 11 bases between. CDR3 length: 14 residues.

The rearrangement joins TRBV28 to TRBJ1-6; D is ambiguous. CDR3 length equals 12 residues. V shed 5 bases and J shed 8 bases, with 7 bases lying between them. Germline CDR1 MDHEN, CDR2 SYDVKM. The CDR3 nucleotides are TGTGCCAGCAGTCCCCCCGATTCACCCCTCCACTTT. Translated, it gives CASSPPDSPLHF.

The CDR3 DNA sequence: TGTGCCAGTAGTATAGGGGACGCCACAGATACGCAGTATTTT. Amino acids: CASSIGDATDTQYF. The chain carries TRBV19 and TRBJ2-3, with D tentatively TRBD1 or TRBD2 (5 bases each). Germline lookup yields CDR1 LNHDA and CDR2 SQIVND (reference sequence). The CDR3 runs to 14 residues. V was clipped by 1 base and J by 2 bases, with 7 bases between them.

The genes are TRBV7-8 and TRBJ1-2, with a possible D match to TRBD1 (5 bases). CDR1 SGHVS and CDR2 FQNEAQ come from the germline V gene. The CDR3 runs to 13 residues. V was trimmed by 5 bases and J by 8 bases, leaving 15 bases between them. CDR3 sequence reads: CASSDHTGPGYTF. CDR3 nucleotide sequence: TGTGCCAGCAGCGACCACACAGGACCGGGCTACACCTTC. The complete variable domain, with remaining parts taken from reference TRBV7-8 and TRBJ1-2, reads GAGVSQSPRYKVAKRGQDVALRCDPISGHVSLFWYQQALGQGPEFLTYFQNEAQLDKSGLPSDRFFAERPEGSVSTLKIQRTQQEDSAVYLCASSDHTGPGYTFGSGTRLTVV.

The V call is TRBV6-5, the J call TRBJ2-7, with D perhaps matching TRBD2 (5 bases). CDR3 size: 16 residues. Germline assignment: CDR1 MNHEY and CDR2 SVGAGI. V lost 3 bases and J 6 bases, leaving 21 bases between the germline ends. The CDR3: CASSYKPTSFTGEQYF. The CDR3 bases are TGTGCCAGCAGTTATAAGCCAACTAGTTTTACCGGCGAGCAGTACTTC.

The CDR3 DNA reads TGCGCCAGCAGCTTGCTAGGGGACAGGGGGCCGCGAAGCACCGGGGAGCTGTTTTTT. Encoded protein: CASSLLGDRGPRSTGELFF. V and J are TRBV5-1 and TRBJ2-2; 12 positions agree with TRBD1. Germline CDR1 and CDR2: SGHRS and YFSETQ. This CDR3 has 19 amino acids. The junction had 11 bases not matched to a gene; V was cut back by 1 base and J by 4 bases. The whole variable domain, remainder taken from reference TRBV5-1 and TRBJ2-2, is KAGVTQTPRYLIKTRGQQVTLSCSPISGHRSVSWYQQTPGQGLQFLFEYFSETQRNKGNFPGRFSGRQFSNSRSEMNVSTLELGDSALYLCASSLLGDRGPRSTGELFFGEGSRLTVL.

The chain recombines TRBV5-1 with TRBJ1-1; 7 bases are a match to TRBD1. The CDR3 has 14 amino acids. Germline V gene lookup returns CDR1 SGHRS and CDR2 YFSETQ. The junction had 6 bases not matched to a gene; V was cut back by 0 bases and J by 7 bases. DNA of the CDR3: TGCGCCAGCAGCTTGGAACAGGGGCTCTTTGAAGCTTTCTTT. Its translation is CASSLEQGLFEAFF.

This chain connects TRBV4-3 to TRBJ1-4; D remains unclear. Germline CDR1 is LGHNA and CDR2 is YSLEER. There are 15 residues in the CDR3. V gave up 3 bases and J gave up 4 bases, with 12 bases separating them. The CDR3 here is CASSHSGVGNEKLFF. The CDR3, as DNA: TGCGCCAGCAGCCACTCCGGGGTCGGTAATGAAAAACTGTTTTTT.